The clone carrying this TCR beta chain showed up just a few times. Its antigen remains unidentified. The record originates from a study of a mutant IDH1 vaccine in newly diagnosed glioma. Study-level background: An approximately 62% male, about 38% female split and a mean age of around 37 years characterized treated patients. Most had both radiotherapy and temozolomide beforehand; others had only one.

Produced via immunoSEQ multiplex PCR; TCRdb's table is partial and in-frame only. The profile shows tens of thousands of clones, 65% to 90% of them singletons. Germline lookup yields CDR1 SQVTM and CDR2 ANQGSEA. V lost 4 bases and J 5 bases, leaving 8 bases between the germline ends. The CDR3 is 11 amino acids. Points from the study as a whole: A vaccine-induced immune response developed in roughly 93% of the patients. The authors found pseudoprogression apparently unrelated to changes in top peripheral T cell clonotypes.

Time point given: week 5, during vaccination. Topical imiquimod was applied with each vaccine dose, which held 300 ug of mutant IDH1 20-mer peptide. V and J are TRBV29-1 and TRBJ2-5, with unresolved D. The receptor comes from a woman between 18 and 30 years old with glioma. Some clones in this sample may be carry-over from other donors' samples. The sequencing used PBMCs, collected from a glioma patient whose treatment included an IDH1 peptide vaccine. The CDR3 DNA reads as TGCAGCGTTGGCGAGACGGAGACCCAGTACTTC. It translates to CSVGETETQYF.